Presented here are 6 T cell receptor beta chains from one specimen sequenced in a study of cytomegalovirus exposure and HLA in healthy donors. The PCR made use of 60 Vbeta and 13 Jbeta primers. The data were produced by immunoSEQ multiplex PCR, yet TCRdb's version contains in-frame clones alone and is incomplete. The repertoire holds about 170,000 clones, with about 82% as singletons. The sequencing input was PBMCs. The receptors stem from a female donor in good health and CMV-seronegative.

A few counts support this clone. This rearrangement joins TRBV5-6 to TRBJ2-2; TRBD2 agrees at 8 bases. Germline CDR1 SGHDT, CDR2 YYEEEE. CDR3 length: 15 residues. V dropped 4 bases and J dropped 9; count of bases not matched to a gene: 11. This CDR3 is CASSRYAGGRRELFF. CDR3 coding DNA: TGTGCCAGCAGCCGCTATGCGGGAGGTCGCCGGGAGCTGTTTTTT.

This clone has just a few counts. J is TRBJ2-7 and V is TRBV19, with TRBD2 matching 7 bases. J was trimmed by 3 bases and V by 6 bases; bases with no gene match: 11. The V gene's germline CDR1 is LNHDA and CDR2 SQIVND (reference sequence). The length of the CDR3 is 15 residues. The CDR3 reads CASSLRHGGGYEQYF. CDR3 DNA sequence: TGTGCCAGTAGCCTCCGGCATGGGGGGGGCTACGAGCAGTACTTC.

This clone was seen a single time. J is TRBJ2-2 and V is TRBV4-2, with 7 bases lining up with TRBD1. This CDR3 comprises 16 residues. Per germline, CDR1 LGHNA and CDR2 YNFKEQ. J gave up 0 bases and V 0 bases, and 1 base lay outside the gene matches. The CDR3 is CASSQDGTANTGELFF. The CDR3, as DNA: TGTGCCAGCAGCCAAGATGGGACAGCGAACACCGGGGAGCTGTTTTTT.

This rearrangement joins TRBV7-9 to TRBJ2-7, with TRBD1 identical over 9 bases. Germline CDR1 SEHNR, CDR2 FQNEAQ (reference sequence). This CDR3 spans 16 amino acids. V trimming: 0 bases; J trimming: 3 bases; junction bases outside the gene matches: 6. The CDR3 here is CASSLALRDRVYEQYF. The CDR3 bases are TGTGCCAGCAGCTTAGCACTCCGGGACAGGGTCTACGAGCAGTACTTC.

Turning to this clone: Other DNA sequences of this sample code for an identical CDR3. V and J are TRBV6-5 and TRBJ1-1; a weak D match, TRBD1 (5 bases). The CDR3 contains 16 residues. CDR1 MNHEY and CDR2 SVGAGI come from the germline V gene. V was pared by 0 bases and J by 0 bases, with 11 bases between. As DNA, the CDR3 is TGTGCCAGCAGTTACTCGGAGGGGCTAATGAACACTGAAGCTTTCTTT. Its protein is CASSYSEGLMNTEAFF.

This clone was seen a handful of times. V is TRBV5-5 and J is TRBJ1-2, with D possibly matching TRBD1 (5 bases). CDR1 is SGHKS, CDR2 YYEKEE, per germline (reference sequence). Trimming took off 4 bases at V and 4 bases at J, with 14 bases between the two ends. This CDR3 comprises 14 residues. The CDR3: CASSVGETGYGYTF. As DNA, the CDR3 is TGTGCCAGCAGCGTGGGGGAGACCGGCTATGGCTACACCTTC.